These 11 T cell receptor beta chains were all obtained from the same sample, sequenced in a study of blood T cell repertoires in COVID-19. The data were produced by immunoSEQ multiplex PCR, yet TCRdb's version contains in-frame clones alone and is incomplete. This sample has 450,000 to 500,000 clones; approximately 85% occur once, and the top ten carry 3% to 3.5%. Sequenced input: peripheral blood. The receptors originated from a human donor in a cohort sampled during active COVID-19.

The rearrangement uses TRBV6-2 or TRBV6-3 and TRBJ2-4; 14 positions agree with TRBD2. J lost 6 bases, V lost 5 bases, and 3 bases had no gene match. Germline CDR1 is MNHEY and CDR2 is SVGEGT. There are 15 residues in the CDR3. This chain's CDR3 is CASSRTSGRTNIQYF. The CDR3 nucleotides read TGTGCCAGCAGTCGGACTAGCGGGAGGACAAACATTCAGTACTTC.

The rearrangement uses TRBV7-3 and TRBJ2-3; D not resolved. CDR1 SGHTA and CDR2 FQGTGA come from the germline V gene. CDR3 length: 14 residues. V lost 2 bases, J lost 4 bases, and 10 bases lay in between. CDR3 in amino acids: CASSLAPGADTQYF. The DNA for the CDR3 is TGTGCCAGCAGCTTAGCTCCAGGCGCAGATACGCAGTATTTT.

This clone was seen a handful of times. V is TRBV3-1 (or the pseudogene TRBV3-2) and J is TRBJ1-3; D perhaps matches TRBD1 (5 bases). The CDR3 length is 17 residues. The germline gives CDR1 LGHDT, CDR2 YNNKEL (reference sequence). Trimming pared 0 bases from V and 6 bases from J, leaving 18 bases between. The CDR3 DNA sequence: TGTGCCAGCAGCCAAGATCTGGGCGGGACGTCCCAAAACACCATATATTTT. This gives the protein CASSQDLGGTSQNTIYF.

The count of this clone is one. The rearrangement links TRBV6-6 to TRBJ1-1, with D possibly matching TRBD1 (6 bases). This CDR3 is built from 14 residues. The V gene's germline CDR1 is MNHNY and CDR2 SVGAGI (reference sequence). V was trimmed by 8 bases and J by 5 bases, leaving 18 bases between them. Written as DNA, the CDR3 is TGTGCCAGCGATTATGGGGGGGCAGAAACTGAAGCTTTCTTT. Translating gives CASDYGGAETEAFF.

Notes on this clone: The sample has other DNA sequences that encode this CDR3 too. The rearrangement uses TRBV2 and TRBJ1-5; D remains ambiguous. From germline, CDR1 is SNHLY and CDR2 FYNNEI. The CDR3 has 14 residues. V lost 4 bases and J 2 bases, leaving 9 bases between the germline ends. The CDR3 region is CASSGGYGNQPQHF. DNA for the CDR3: TGTGCCAGCAGTGGAGGCTATGGCAATCAGCCCCAGCATTTT.

This clone was detected once. The genes are TRBV18 and TRBJ2-7; tentative D call: TRBD1 (6 bases). Germline V lookup: CDR1 KGHSH, CDR2 LQKENI. This CDR3 is built from 14 residues. Trimming stripped 5 bases from V and 3 bases from J, with 14 bases between. The CDR3 sequence is CASSGDTGYYEQYF. CDR3 in DNA: TGTGCCAGCTCAGGAGATACAGGGTACTACGAGCAGTACTTC.

J is TRBJ2-1 and V is TRBV20-1, with D perhaps matching TRBD2 (6 bases). This CDR3 has 14 amino acids. The V and J ends lost 3 bases and 9 bases respectively, with 18 bases between them. Per germline, CDR1 DFQATT and CDR2 SNEGSKA (reference sequence). The CDR3 nucleotides read TGCAGTGCTAGTTACCCGTCGGGAGCGAGTGAGCAGTTCTTC. Protein product: CSASYPSGASEQFF.

The rearrangement uses TRBV9 and TRBJ2-7, with D possibly TRBD2 on 6 matching bases. V lost 3 bases, J lost 6 bases, and 16 bases lay in between. The length of the CDR3 is 14 residues. Germline CDR1 reads SGDLS; CDR2 reads YYNGEE. The CDR3 here is CASSARSLSGEQYF. Here the CDR3 DNA reads TGTGCCAGCAGCGCCCGGTCTCTTAGCGGCGAGCAGTACTTC.

The J gene is TRBJ1-1, the V gene TRBV30; no definite D call. The CDR3 length is 13 residues. CDR1 GTSNPN and CDR2 SVGIG come from the germline V gene (reference sequence). Trimming cost V 2 bases and J 3 bases, with 10 bases left between them. This CDR3 reads CAWSPERDTEAFF. Written as DNA, the CDR3 is TGTGCCTGGAGTCCGGAGCGGGACACTGAAGCTTTCTTT.

As DNA, the CDR3 is TGCGCCAGCAGCTTGGAGGCAGGGTGGCACACTGAAGCTTTCTTT. Protein sequence: CASSLEAGWHTEAFF. This sequence joins TRBV5-1 and TRBJ1-1, with D tentatively TRBD1 (5 bases). The V end was cut by 0 bases, the J end by 3 bases, with 12 bases between. The length of the CDR3 is 15 residues. Germline values: CDR1 SGHRS, CDR2 YFSETQ. The variable domain in full, with the rest retrieved from reference TRBV5-1 and TRBJ1-1, is KAGVTQTPRYLIKTRGQQVTLSCSPISGHRSVSWYQQTPGQGLQFLFEYFSETQRNKGNFPGRFSGRQFSNSRSEMNVSTLELGDSALYLCASSLEAGWHTEAFFGQGTRLTVV.

The chain couples TRBV28 to TRBJ2-3; D uncertain. Germline CDR1 reads MDHEN; CDR2 reads SYDVKM. This CDR3 has 11 amino acids. V lost 8 bases, J lost 8 bases, and 11 bases lay in between. This chain's CDR3 is CASGSTVTQYF. The CDR3 DNA reads as TGTGCCAGCGGTTCAACGGTTACGCAGTATTTT.